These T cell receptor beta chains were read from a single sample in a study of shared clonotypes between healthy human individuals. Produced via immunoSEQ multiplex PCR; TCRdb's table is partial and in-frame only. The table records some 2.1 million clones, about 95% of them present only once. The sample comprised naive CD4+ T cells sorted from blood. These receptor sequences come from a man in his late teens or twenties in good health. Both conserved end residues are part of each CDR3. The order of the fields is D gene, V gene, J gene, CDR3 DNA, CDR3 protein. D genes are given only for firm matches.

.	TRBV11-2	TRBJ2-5	TGTGCCAGCAGCTTAGGTACCAGGGCCGGGCAAGAGACCCAGTACTTC	CASSLGTRAGQETQYF
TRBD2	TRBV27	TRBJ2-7	TGTGCCAGCAGTTTTACCGGACTAGCGGGATCTCAGTACTTC	CASSFTGLAGSQYF
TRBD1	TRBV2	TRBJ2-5	TGTGCCAGCAGTCGACAGGGGGGCACCAGGGAGACCCAGTACTTC	CASSRQGGTRETQYF
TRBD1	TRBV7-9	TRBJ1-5	TGTGCCAGCAGCCTCGACAGGGGGAATCAGCCCCAGCATTTT	CASSLDRGNQPQHF
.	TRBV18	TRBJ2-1	TGTGCCAGCTCACCGCAGGGGTTGCCCGGTGAGCAGTTCTTC	CASSPQGLPGEQFF
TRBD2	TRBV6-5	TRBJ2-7	TGTGCCAGCAGTGCCTCCGGGACTAAAGGCTACGAGCAGTACTTC	CASSASGTKGYEQYF
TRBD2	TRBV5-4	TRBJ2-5	TGTGCCAGCAGCTTGGAGGGCGGGGGGGCCAGCAAGACCCAGTACTTC	CASSLEGGGASKTQYF
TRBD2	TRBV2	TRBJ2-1	TGTGCCAGCGTTAGCGGGAGGGGGCCCTACAATGAGCAGTTCTTC	CASVSGRGPYNEQFF
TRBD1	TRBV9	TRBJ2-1	TGTGCCAGCAGCGTTAGCCATGGACAGGGCCATGAGCAGTTCTTC	CASSVSHGQGHEQFF
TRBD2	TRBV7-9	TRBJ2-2	TGTGCCAGCAGTCTTGGGACTAGCGGGGTCGTCACCGGGGAGCTGTTTTTT	CASSLGTSGVVTGELFF
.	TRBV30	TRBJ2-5	TGTGCCTGGAGTGTAAACCGACAAGAGACCCAGTACTTC	CAWSVNRQETQYF
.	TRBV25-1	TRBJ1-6	TGTGCCAGCAGTGAGGCCGATTCACCCCTCCACTTT	CASSEADSPLHF
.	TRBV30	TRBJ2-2	TGTGCCTGGAGTCGTGGAGGGGGCGACACCGGGGAGCTGTTTTTT	CAWSRGGGDTGELFF
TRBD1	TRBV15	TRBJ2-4	TGTGCCACCAGCAGAGACCTCAGGGGGCCCGGTCACATTCAGTACTTC	CATSRDLRGPGHIQYF
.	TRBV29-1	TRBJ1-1	TGCAGCGCTTATTGGACAGTTACACGTACAGCTTTCTTT	CSAYWTVTRTAFF
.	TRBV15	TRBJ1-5	TGTGCCACCAGCAGGGAGATAGGGAGCAATCAGCCCCAGCATTTT	CATSREIGSNQPQHF
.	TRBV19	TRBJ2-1	TGTGCCAGTAGTACCCAAGGGGTAAGTAGCAGTGAGCAGTTCTTC	CASSTQGVSSSEQFF
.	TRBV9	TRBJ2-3	TGTGCCAGCAGCGTAGATCCGACGGCAGATACGCAGTATTTT	CASSVDPTADTQYF
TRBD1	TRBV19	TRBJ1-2	TGTGCCAGTAGTATGGAGACAGGGGGCACCCCCTATGGCTACACCTTC	CASSMETGGTPYGYTF
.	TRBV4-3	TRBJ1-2	TGCGCCAGCAGCCAAGATGCCCAGGGAGGCTATGGCTACACCTTC	CASSQDAQGGYGYTF
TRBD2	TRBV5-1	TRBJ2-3	TGCGCCAGCAGTAAACTAGCGGAAGGCACAGATACGCAGTATTTT	CASSKLAEGTDTQYF
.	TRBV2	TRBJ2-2	TGTGCCAGCACAGCGGACACCGTCCCCGGGGAGCTGTTTTTT	CASTADTVPGELFF
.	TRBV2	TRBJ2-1	TGTGCCAGCAGGCTAGCCCTGTCCTACAATGAGCAGTTCTTC	CASRLALSYNEQFF